This T cell receptor beta chain originates from a study of cytomegalovirus exposure and HLA in healthy donors. Germline values: CDR1 MDHEN, CDR2 SYDVKM. The CDR3 is 12 residues long. V was pared by 3 bases and J by 7 bases, with 7 bases between. Primers for the PCR totalled 60 Vbeta and 13 Jbeta. TCRdb's table, derived via immunoSEQ multiplex PCR, lists solely in-frame clones and lacks some. The profile shows about 190,000 clones, about 85% of them singletons. Study outcomes and limitations: CMV antigen specificity was confirmed in vitro for three CMV-associated chains. Indistinguishable V segments, including TRBV6-2 and TRBV6-3, were excluded.

As for the donors, each was a healthy bone marrow donor. On this clone: The antigen remains undetermined.

The chain carries TRBV28 and TRBJ2-1; D not resolved. The material sequenced was PBMCs. The sequence was collected from a boy aged 2 to 10 in good health and CMV-seronegative. CDR3 sequence (DNA): TGTGCCAGCAGTTTCCAACAGAATGAGCAGTTCTTC. Its protein is CASSFQQNEQFF. Filled out from reference TRBV28 and TRBJ2-1, the complete variable domain reads DVKVTQSSRYLVKRTGEKVFLECVQDMDHENMFWYRQDPGLGLRLIYFSYDVKMKEKGDIPEGYSVSREKKERFSLILESASTNQTSMYLCASSFQQNEQFFGPGTRLTVL.